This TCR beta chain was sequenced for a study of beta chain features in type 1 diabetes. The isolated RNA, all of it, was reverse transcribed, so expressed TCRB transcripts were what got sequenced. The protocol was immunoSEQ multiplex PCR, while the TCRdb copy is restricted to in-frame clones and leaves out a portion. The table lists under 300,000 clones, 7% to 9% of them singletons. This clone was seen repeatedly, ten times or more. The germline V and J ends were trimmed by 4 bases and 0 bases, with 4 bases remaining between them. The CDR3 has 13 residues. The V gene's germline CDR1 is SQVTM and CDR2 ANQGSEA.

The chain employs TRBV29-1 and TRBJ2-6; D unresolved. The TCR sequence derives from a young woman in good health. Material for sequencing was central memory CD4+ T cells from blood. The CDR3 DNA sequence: TGCAGCGTTGCGGTCTCTGGGGCCAACGTCCTGACTTTC. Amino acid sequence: CSVAVSGANVLTF. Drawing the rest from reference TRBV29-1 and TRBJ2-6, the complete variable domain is SAVISQKPSRDICQRGTSLTIQCQVDSQVTMMFWYRQQPGQSLTLIATANQGSEATYESGFVIDKFPISRPNLTFSTLTVSNMSPEDSSIYLCSVAVSGANVLTFGAGSRLTVL.